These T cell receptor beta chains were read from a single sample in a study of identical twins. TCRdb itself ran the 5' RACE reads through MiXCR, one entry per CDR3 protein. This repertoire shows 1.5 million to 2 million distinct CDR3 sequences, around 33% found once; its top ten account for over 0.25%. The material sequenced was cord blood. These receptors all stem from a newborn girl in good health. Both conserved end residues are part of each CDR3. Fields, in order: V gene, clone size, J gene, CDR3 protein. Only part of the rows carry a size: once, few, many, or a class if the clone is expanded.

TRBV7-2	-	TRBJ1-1	CASSLWDSFEAFF
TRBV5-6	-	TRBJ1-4	CATGQLATNEKLFF
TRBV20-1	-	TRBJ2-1	CSARPGTTYNEQFF
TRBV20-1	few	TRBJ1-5	CSARDWQANQPQHF
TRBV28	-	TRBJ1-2	CASSKSGTAYGYTF
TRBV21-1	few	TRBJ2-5	CASSRQGKEETQYF
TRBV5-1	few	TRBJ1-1	CASSLTPGGGMNTEAFF
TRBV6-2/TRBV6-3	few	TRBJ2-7	CASSYTATGGAQGSEQYF
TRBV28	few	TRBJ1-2	CASSFPQRSYYGYTF
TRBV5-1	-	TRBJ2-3	CASSLATGGRTDTQYF
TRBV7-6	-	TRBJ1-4	CASSLSVLGGGNEKLFF
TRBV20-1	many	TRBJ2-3	CSAREGSTDTQYF
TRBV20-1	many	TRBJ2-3	CSATRADTQYF
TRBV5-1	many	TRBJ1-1	CASSLPGTLNTEAFF
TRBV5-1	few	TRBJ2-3	CASSPEGLATTQDTQYF
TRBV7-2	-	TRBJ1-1	CASSLAQGPNTEAFF
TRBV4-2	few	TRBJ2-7	CASSPSSGLTYEQYF
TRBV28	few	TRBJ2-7	CASTCPDCAYYEQYF
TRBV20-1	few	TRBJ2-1	CSARDSRQGANEQFF
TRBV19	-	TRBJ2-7	CASGGTEQYF
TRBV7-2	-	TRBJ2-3	CASSLWQGADTQYF
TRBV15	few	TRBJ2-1	CATSASSTGHDNEQFF
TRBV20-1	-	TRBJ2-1	CSAPGERYNEQFF
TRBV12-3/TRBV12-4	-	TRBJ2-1	CASSFTSGTNEQFF
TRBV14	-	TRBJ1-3	CASSQDVGSAGNTIYF
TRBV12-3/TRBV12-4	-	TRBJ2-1	CASSFSAFNNEQFF
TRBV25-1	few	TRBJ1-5	CASSEYMGQPQHF
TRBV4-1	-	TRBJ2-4	CASGQRRDRGDIQYF
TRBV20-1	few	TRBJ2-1	CSVSEGTFSYEQFF
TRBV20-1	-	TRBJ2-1	CSARDRRTSGDNEQFF
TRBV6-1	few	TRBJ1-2	CASVEGSNYGYTF
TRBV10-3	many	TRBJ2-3	CATWTGGSDTQYF
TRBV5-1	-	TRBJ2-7	CASSNQTDSFFSYEQYF
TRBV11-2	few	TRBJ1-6	CASSLVSTHNSPLHF
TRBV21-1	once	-	CASSKVGSMALAKNIQYF
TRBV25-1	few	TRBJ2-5	CASSEFGAYQETQYF
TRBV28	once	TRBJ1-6	CASSMRDRVSPLHF
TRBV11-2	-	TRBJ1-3	CASSFKGTGVGSGNTIYF
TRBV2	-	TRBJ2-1	CASRRYSYNEQFF
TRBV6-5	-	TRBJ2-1	CASSYSTGGYNEQFF
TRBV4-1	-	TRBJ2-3	CASSPYRSGGSSTDTQYF
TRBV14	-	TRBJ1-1	CASSRRTANTEAFF
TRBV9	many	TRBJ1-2	CASSVTDGYTF
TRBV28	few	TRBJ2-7	CASSYITGYEQYF
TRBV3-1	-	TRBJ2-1	CASSQVPGGSYNEQFF